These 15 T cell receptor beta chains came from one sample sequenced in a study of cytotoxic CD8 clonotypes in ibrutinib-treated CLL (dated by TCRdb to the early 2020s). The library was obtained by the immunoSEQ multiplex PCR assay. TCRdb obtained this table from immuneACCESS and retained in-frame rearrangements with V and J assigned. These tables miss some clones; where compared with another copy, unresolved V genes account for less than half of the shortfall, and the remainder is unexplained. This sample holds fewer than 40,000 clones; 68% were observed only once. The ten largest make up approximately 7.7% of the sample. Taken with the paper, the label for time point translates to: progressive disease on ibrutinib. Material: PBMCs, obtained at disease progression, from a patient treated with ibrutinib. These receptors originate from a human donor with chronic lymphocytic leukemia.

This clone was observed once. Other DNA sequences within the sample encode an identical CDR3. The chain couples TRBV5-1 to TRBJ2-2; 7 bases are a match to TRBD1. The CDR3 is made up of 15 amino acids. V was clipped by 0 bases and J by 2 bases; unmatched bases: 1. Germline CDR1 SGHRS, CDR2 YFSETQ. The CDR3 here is CASSLGQGNTGELFF. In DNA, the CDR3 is TGCGCCAGCAGCTTGGGACAGGGAAACACCGGGGAGCTGTTTTTT.

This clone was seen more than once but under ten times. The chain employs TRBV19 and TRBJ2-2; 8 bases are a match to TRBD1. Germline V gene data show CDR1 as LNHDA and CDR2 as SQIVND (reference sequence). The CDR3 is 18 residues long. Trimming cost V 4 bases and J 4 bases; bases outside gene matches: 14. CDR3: CASSTNPGTGLGTGELFF. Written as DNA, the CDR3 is TGTGCCAGTAGTACTAACCCTGGGACAGGTCTCGGCACCGGGGAGCTGTTTTTT.

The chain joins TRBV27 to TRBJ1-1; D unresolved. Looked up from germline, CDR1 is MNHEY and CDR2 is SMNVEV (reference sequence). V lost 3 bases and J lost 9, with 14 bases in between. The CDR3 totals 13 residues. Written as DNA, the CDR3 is TGTGCCAGCAGTTTGTCGAGTGTGAGAAAAGCTTTCTTT. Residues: CASSLSSVRKAFF.

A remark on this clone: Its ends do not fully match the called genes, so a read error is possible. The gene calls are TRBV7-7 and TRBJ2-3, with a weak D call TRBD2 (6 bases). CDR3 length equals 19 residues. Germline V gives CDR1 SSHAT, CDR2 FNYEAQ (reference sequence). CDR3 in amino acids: CASSLAVAGPGGRTDTQYF. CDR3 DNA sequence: TGTGCTAGCAGCTTAGCCGTCGCGGGACCTGGAGGTCGCACAGATACGCAGTATTTT.

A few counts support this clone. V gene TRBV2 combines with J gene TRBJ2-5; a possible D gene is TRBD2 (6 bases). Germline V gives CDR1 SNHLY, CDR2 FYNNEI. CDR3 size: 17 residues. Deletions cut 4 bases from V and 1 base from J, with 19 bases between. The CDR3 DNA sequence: TGTGCCAGCAGTGCCCCCTACGCTCGGGACTTCCAAGAGACCCAGTACTTC. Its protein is CASSAPYARDFQETQYF. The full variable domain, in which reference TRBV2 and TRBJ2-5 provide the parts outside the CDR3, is EPEVTQTPSHQVTQMGQEVILRCVPISNHLYFYWYRQILGQKVEFLVSFYNNEISEKSEIFDDQFSVERPDGSNFTLKIRSTKLEDSAMYFCASSAPYARDFQETQYFGPGTRLLVL.

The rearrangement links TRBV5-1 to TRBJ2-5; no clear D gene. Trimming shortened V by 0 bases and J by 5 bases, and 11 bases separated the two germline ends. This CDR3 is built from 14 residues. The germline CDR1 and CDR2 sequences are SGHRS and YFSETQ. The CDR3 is CASSLDHSYETQYF. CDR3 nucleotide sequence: TGCGCCAGCAGCTTGGATCATAGTTACGAGACCCAGTACTTC.

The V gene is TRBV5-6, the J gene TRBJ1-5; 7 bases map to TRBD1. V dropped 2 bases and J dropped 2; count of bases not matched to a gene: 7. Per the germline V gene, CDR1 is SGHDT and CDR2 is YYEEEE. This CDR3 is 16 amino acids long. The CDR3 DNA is TGTGCCAGCAGCTTAGGGGGCCAACGGGGCAATCAGCCCCAGCATTTT. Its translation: CASSLGGQRGNQPQHF.

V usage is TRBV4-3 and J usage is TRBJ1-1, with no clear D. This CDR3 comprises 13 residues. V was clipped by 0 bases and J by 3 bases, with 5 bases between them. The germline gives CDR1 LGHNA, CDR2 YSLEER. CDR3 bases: TGCGCCAGCAGCCAAGATTATTACACTGAAGCTTTCTTT. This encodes CASSQDYYTEAFF.

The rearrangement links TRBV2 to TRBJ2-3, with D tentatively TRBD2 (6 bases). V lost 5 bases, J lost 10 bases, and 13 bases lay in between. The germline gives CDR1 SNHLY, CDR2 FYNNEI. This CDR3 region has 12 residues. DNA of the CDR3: TGTGCCAGCAGTCCACTAGCACCTCCGCAGTATTTT. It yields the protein CASSPLAPPQYF.

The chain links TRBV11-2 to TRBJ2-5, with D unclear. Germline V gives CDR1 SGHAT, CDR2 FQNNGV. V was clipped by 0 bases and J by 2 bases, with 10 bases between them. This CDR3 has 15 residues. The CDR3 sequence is CASSLDSTFQETQYF. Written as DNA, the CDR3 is TGTGCCAGCAGCTTAGATTCTACATTTCAAGAGACCCAGTACTTC.

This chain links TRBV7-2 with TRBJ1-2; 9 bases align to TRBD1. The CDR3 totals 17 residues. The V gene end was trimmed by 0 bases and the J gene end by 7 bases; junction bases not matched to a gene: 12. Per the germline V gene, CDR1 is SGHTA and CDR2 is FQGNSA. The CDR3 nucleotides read TGTGCCAGCAGCTTAGCGGCCGGGACAGGGCGAGTGAGTGGCTACACCTTC. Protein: CASSLAAGTGRVSGYTF.

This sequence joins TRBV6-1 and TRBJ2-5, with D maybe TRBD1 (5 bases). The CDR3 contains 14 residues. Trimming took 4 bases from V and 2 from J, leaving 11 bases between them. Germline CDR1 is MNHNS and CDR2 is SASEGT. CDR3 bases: TGTGCCAGCAGTGCGGGCAGGGTTCAAGAGACCCAGTACTTC. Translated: CASSAGRVQETQYF.

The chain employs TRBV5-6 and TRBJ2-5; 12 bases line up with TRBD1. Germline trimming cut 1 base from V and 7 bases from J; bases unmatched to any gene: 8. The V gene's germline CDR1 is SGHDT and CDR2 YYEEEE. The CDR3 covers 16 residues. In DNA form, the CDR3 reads TGTGCCAGCAGCTTGAGGGACAGGGGGCGCTTAGGGACCCAGTACTTC. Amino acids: CASSLRDRGRLGTQYF.

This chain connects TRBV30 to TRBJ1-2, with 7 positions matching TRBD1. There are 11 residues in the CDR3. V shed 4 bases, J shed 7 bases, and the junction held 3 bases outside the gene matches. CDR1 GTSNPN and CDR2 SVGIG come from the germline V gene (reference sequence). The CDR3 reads CAWTRGGGYTF. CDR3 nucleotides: TGTGCCTGGACCAGGGGGGGTGGCTACACCTTC.

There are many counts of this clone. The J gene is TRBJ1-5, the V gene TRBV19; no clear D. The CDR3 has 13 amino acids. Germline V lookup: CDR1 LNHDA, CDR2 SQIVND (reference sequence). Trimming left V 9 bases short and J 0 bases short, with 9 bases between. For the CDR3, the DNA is TGTGCCAGCCACGCCCTTAGCAATCAGCCCCAGCATTTT. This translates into CASHALSNQPQHF.